This T cell receptor (beta chain) was identified during a study of blood T cell repertoires in COVID-19. As for the study in general: In each case, the material was cDNA or gDNA derived from T cells, B-cell-depleted T cells, or PBMCs.

Generated by immunoSEQ multiplex PCR, the TCRdb table keeps only in-frame clones and is missing some. The sample records some 150,000 clones, 75% to 85% being singletons. Between the trimmed V and J ends, which lost 3 bases and 5 bases, there was a span of 8 bases. Germline V CDR1 and CDR2: SEHNR, FQNEAQ (reference sequence). The CDR3 covers 14 residues. Seattle patient enrollment occurred during active infection, with longitudinal follow-up thereafter. Sequencing was performed on peripheral blood. The sequence derives from a woman in her 70s with COVID-19, enrolled during active disease. The gene calls are TRBV7-9 and TRBJ1-6; D is possibly TRBD1 (6 bases). The CDR3 here is CASSFSGDNSPLHF. The CDR3 DNA reads TGTGCCAGCAGCTTCTCAGGGGATAATTCACCCCTCCACTTT.